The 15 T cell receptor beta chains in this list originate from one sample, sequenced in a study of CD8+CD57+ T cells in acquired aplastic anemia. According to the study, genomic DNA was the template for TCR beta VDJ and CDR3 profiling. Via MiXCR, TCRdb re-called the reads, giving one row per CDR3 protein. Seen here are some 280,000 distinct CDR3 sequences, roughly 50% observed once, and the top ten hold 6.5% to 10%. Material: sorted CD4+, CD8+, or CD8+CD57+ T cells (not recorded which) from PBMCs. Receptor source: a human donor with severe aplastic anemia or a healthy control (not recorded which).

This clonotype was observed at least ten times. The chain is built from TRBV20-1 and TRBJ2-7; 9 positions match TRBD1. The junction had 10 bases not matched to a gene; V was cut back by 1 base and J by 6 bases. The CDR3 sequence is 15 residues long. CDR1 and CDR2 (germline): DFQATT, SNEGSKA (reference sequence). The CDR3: CSARGQGVLISEQYF. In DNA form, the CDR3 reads TGCAGTGCTAGAGGACAGGGGGTTTTGATATCCGAGCAGTACTTC.

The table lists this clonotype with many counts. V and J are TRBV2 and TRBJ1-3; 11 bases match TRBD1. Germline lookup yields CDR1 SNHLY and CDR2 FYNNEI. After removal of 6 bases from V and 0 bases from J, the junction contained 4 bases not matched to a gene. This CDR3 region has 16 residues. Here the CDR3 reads CASSDGTGGSGNTIYF. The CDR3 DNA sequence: TGTGCCAGCAGCGATGGGACAGGGGGCTCTGGAAACACCATATATTTT.

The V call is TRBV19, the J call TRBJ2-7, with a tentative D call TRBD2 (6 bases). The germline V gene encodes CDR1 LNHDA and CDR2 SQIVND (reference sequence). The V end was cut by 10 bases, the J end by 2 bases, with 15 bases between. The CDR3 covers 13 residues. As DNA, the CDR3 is TGTGCCACCGGCTATGGGGGGACCTACGAGCAGTACTTC. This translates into CATGYGGTYEQYF. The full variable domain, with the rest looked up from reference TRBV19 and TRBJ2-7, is DGGITQSPKYLFRKEGQNVTLSCEQNLNHDAMYWYRQDPGQGLRLIYYSQIVNDFQKGDIAEGYSVSREKKESFPLTVTSAQKNPTAFYLCATGYGGTYEQYFGPGTRLTVT.

CDR3 bases: TGCGCCAGCAGCTTGGCCCAGGGGAACGATGGCTACACCTTC. It codes for CASSLAQGNDGYTF. The V call is TRBV5-1, the J call TRBJ1-2, with D possibly being TRBD1 (6 bases). V was shortened by 0 bases and J by 6 bases, with 12 bases between the two germline ends. Germline V CDR1 and CDR2: SGHRS, YFSETQ. The CDR3 spans 14 residues.

CDR3 sequence: CASSESGARNSPLHF. CDR3 bases: TGCGCCAGCAGTGAGTCGGGGGCGCGGAATTCACCCCTCCACTTT. This chain uses TRBV10-2 with TRBJ1-6; D possibly corresponds to TRBD1 (6 bases). Germline V gene sequence: CDR1 WSHSY, CDR2 SAAADI. The CDR3 sequence is 15 residues long. V was trimmed by 0 bases and J by 7 bases, leaving 10 bases between them.

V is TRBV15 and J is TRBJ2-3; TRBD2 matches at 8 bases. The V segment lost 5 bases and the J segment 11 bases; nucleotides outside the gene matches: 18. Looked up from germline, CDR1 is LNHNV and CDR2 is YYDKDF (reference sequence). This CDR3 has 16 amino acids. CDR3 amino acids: CATSGYAGGFFGEQYF. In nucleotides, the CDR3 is TGTGCCACCAGCGGGTACGCGGGGGGTTTCTTCGGTGAGCAGTATTTT.

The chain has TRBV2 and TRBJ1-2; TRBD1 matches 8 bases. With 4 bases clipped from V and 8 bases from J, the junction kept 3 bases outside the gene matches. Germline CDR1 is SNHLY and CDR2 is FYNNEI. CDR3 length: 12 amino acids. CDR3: CASSGQGTGYTF. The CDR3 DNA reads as TGTGCCAGCAGTGGACAGGGGACGGGCTACACCTTC.

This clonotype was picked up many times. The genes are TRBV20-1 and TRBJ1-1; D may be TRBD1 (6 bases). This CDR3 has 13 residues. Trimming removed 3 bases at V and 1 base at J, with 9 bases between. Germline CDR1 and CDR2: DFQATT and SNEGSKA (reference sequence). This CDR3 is CSASRGPNTEAFF. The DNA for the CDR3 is TGCAGTGCTAGCAGGGGACCGAACACTGAAGCTTTCTTT.

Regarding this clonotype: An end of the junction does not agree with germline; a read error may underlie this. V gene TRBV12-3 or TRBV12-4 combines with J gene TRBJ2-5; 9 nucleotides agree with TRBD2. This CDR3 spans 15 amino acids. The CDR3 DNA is TGCGCCAGCAGTGACCCAGCTAGCGGGGACGGGACCCAGTACTTC. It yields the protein CASSDPASGDGTQYF.

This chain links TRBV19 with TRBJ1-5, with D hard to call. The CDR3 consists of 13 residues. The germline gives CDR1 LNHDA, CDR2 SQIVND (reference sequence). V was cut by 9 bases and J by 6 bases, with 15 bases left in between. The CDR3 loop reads CASHVPPGQPQHF. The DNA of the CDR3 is TGTGCCAGCCACGTCCCGCCTGGTCAGCCCCAGCATTTT.

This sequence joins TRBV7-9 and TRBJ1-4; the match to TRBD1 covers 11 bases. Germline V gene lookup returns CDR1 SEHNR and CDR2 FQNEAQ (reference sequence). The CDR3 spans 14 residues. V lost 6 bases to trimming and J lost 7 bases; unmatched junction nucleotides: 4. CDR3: CASSLDRGPEKLFF. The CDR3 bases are TGTGCCAGCAGTTTGGACAGGGGGCCTGAAAAACTGTTTTTT.

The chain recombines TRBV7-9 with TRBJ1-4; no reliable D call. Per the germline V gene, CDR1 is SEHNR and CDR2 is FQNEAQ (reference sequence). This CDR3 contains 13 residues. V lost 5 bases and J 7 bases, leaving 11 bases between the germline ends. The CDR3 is CASSLPHVEKLFF. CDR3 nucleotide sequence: TGTGCCAGCAGCCTCCCTCACGTTGAAAAACTGTTTTTT.

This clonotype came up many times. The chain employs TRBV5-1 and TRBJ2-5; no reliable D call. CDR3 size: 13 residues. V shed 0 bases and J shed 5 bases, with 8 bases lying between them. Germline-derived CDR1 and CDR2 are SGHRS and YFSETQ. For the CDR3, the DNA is TGCGCCAGCAGCTTGGGCGGTCCGGAGACCCAGTACTTC. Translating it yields CASSLGGPETQYF.

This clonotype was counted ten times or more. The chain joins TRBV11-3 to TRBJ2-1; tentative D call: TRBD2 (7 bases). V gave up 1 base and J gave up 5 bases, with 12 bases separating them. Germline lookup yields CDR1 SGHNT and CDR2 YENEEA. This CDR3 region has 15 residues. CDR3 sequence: CASSLAGGPNNEQFF. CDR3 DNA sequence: TGTGCCAGCAGCTTAGCCGGGGGGCCGAACAATGAGCAGTTCTTC.

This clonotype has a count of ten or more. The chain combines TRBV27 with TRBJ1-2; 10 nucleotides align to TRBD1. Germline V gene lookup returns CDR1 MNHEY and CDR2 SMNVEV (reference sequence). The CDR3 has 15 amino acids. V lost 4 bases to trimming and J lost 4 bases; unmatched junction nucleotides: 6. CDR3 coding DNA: TGTGCCAGCAGTTCCGGGACAGGGGAAACCTATGGCTACACCTTC. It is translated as CASSSGTGETYGYTF.